This T cell receptor beta chain was identified in a study of blood T cells in healthy people across ages. Study-wide findings and caveats: The study lacked donor CMV status, which possibly confounded expanded clonotype changes. A roughly linear fall in TCR beta diversity per million T cells was seen with increasing age.

Isolated per sample were at least 7 million PBMCs. Next came a second PCR, run for roughly 6 to 11 cycles, which used a sample-barcoded 5' primer along with a J-beta primer mix. TCRdb redid the calling of the 5' RACE reads with MiXCR, one entry per CDR3 protein. The top ten hold about a fifth of the sample, which has over 950,000 distinct CDR3 sequences, just over 50% seen once. This clonotype has a handful of counts. No antigen is known for it. Sample: blood. The receptor's source is a woman in her fifties or sixties in good health.

Written as DNA, the CDR3 is TGCAGCGTTGAAGAATGGGCGGAGGGCCAGTACTTC. Residues: CSVEEWAEGQYF. The chain combines TRBV29-1 with TRBJ2-5; D is perhaps TRBD2 (6 bases). V was shortened by 0 bases and J by 10 bases, with 12 bases between the two germline ends. The CDR3 is made up of 12 amino acids. The germline CDR1 and CDR2 sequences are SQVTM and ANQGSEA.